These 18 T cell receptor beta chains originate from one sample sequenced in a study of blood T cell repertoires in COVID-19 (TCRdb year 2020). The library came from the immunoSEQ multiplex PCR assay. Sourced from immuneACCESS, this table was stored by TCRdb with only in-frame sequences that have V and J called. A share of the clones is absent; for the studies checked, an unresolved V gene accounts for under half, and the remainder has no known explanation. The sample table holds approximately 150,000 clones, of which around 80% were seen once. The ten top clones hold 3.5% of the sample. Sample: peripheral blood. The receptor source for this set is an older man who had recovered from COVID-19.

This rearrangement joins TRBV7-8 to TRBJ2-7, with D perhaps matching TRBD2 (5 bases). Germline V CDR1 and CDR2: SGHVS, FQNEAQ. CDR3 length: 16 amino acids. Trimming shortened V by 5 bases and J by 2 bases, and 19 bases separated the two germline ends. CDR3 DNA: TGTGCCAGCAGCCCCGGGCGGTCGAGCGGACCCTACGAGCAGTACTTC. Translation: CASSPGRSSGPYEQYF. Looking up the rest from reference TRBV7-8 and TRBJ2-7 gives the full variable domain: GAGVSQSPRYKVAKRGQDVALRCDPISGHVSLFWYQQALGQGPEFLTYFQNEAQLDKSGLPSDRFFAERPEGSVSTLKIQRTQQEDSAVYLCASSPGRSSGPYEQYFGPGTRLTVT.

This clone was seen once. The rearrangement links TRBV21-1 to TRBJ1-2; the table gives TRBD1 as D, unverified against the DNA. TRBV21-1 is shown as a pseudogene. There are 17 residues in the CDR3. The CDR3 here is CASSPQVLRGNYYGYTF. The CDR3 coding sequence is TGTGCCAGCAGCCCCCAAGTCCTCAGGGGCAATTACTATGGCTACACCTTC.

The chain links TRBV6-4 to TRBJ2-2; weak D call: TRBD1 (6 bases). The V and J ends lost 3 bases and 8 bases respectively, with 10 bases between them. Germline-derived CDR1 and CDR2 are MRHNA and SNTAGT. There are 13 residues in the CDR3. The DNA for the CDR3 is TGTGCCAGCAGTGAGCAGGGGATAGGGGAGCTGTTTTTT. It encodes CASSEQGIGELFF.

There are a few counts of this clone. The CDR3 is CASSQVSANTGELFF. CDR3 DNA: TGTGCCAGCAGCCAAGTCAGCGCGAACACCGGGGAGCTGTTTTTT. The chain has TRBV3-1 (or the pseudogene TRBV3-2) and TRBJ2-2, with unresolved D. Per germline, CDR1 LGHDT and CDR2 YNNKEL (reference sequence). The CDR3 extends over 15 amino acids. Trimming removed 1 base from V and 0 bases from J, with 6 bases in between.

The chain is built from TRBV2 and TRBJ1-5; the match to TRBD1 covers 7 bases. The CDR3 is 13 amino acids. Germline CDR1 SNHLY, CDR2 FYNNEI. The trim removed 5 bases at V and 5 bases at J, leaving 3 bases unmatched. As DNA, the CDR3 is TGTGCCAGCAGTCCCACAGGGGATCAGCCCCAGCATTTT. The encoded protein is CASSPTGDQPQHF. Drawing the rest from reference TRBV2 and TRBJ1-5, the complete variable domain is EPEVTQTPSHQVTQMGQEVILRCVPISNHLYFYWYRQILGQKVEFLVSFYNNEISEKSEIFDDQFSVERPDGSNFTLKIRSTKLEDSAMYFCASSPTGDQPQHFGDGTRLSIL.

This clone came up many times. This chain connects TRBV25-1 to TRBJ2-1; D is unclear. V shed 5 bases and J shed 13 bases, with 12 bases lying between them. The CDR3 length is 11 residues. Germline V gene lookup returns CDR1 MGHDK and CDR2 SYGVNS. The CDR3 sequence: CASSFQDLQFF. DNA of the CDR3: TGTGCCAGCAGTTTTCAGGATTTACAGTTCTTC.

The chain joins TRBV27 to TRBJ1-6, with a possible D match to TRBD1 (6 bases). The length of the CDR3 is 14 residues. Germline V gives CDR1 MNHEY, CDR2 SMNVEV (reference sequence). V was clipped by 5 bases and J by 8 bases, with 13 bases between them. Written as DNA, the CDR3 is TGTGCCAGCAGTGCCAGGGGAGCAGATTCACCCCTCCACTTT. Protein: CASSARGADSPLHF.

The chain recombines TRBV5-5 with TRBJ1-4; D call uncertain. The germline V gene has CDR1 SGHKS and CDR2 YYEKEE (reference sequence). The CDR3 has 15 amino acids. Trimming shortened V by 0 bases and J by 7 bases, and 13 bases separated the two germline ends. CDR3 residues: CASSLALGGSEKLFF. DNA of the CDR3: TGTGCCAGCAGCTTGGCCTTAGGAGGTAGTGAAAAACTGTTTTTT.

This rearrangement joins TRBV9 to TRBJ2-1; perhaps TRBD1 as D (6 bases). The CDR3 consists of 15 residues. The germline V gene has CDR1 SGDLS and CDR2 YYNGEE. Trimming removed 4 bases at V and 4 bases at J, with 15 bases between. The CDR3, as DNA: TGTGCCAGCAGCAGAAGGGGGTCTGATTACAATGAGCAGTTCTTC. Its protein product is CASSRRGSDYNEQFF.

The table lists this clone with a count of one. CDR3 in DNA: TGTGCCAGCATGTCCATGCTGAAAGGGGCCCCTAACTATGGCTACACCTTC. Translation: CASMSMLKGAPNYGYTF. The chain couples TRBV27 to TRBJ1-2, with D perhaps matching TRBD1 (5 bases). In germline, CDR1 is MNHEY, CDR2 SMNVEV (reference sequence). The CDR3 has 17 residues. Trimming pared 7 bases from V and 0 bases from J, leaving 21 bases between.

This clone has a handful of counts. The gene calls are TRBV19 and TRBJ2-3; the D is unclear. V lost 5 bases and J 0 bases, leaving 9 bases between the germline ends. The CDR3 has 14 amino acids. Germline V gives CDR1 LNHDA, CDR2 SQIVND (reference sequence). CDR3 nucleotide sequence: TGTGCCAGTAGTTCCTTTTTTAGCACAGATACGCAGTATTTT. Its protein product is CASSSFFSTDTQYF.

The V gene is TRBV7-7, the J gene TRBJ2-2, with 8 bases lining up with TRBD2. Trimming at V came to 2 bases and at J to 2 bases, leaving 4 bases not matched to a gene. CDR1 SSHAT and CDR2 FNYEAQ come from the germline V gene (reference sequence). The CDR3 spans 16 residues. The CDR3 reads CASSLRTSGNTGELFF. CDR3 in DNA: TGTGCCAGCAGCTTAAGAACTAGCGGCAACACCGGGGAGCTGTTTTTT.

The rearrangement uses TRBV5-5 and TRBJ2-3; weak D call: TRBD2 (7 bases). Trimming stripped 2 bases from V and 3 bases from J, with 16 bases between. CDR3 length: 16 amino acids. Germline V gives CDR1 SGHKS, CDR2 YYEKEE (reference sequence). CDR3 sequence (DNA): TGTGCCAGCAGCTTCGTGAGGGGGGGCGGAACAGATACGCAGTATTTT. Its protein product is CASSFVRGGGTDTQYF.

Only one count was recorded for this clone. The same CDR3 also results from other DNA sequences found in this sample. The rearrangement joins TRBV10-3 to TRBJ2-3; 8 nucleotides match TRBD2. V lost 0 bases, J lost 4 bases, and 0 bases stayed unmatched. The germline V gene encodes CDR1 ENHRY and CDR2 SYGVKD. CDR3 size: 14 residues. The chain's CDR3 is CAISESAGADTQYF. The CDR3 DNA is TGTGCCATCAGTGAGTCAGCGGGAGCAGATACGCAGTATTTT.

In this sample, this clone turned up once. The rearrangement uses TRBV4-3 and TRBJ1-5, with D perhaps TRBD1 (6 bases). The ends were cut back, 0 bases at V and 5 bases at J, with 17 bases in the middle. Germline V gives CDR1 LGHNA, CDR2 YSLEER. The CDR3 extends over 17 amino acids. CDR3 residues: CASSQDRGGQLDQPQHF. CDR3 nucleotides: TGCGCCAGCAGCCAAGATCGGGGGGGCCAGCTCGATCAGCCCCAGCATTTT.

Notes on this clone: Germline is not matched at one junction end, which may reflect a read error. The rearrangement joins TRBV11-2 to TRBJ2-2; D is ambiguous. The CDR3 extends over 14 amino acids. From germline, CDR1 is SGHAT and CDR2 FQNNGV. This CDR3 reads CASSLEQNSGELFF. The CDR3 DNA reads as TGTGCCAGCAGCCTAGAGCAGAATTCCGGGGAGCTGTTTTTT.

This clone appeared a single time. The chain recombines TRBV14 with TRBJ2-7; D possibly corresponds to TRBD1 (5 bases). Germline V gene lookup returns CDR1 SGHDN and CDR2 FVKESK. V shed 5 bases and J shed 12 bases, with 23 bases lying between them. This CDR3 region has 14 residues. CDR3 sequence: CASSDRSYPPYPYF. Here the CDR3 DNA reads TGTGCCAGCAGCGACAGATCATACCCCCCCTACCCGTACTTC.

CDR3 bases: TGCGCCAGCAGCCAAGCCCTTGGGGGAGGGTACAATGAGCAGTTCTTC. Translating gives CASSQALGGGYNEQFF. The chain employs TRBV4-1 and TRBJ2-1; 7 bases agree with TRBD2. The CDR3 is 16 residues long. Losses at the gene ends were 1 base for V and 4 bases for J; bases not matched to a gene: 7. Germline assignment: CDR1 MGHRA and CDR2 YSYEKL.